This note documents a single T cell receptor beta chain sequence. The sample originates from a study of blood T cell repertoires in COVID-19. The overall study: The samples span acute and convalescent COVID-19 from the United States, Italy and Spain.

The CDR3 loop spans 14 amino acids. Germline values: CDR1 SGHRS, CDR2 YFSETQ. The V end was cut by 2 bases, the J end by 5 bases, with 13 bases between. The protocol was immunoSEQ multiplex PCR, while the TCRdb copy is restricted to in-frame clones and leaves out a portion. The data contain almost 400,000 clones, 85% to 90% of them singletons. The sequenced material came from PBMCs or T cells enriched from blood (not recorded which). The sequence was collected from a woman in her twenties or thirties with acute COVID-19. The gene calls are TRBV5-1 and TRBJ2-5; unclear D gene. The CDR3: CASSFGGPSETQYF. In DNA, the CDR3 is TGCGCCAGCAGCTTTGGCGGCCCTTCGGAGACCCAGTACTTC.